The 20 T cell receptor beta chains presented below share a single source sample, sequenced in a study of Ad26.COV2.S vaccination and SARS-CoV-2 variants. Here immunoSEQ multiplex PCR was the method, and the copy in TCRdb shows in-frame clones only, minus some. The table has some 480,000 clones, about 83% seen once; the top ten hold around 13%. Sample treatment: some 19 received Ad26.COV2.S at low or high dose, single or two shots; 5 received placebo; per-sample allocation not given. Day 63 after the first injection of vaccine or placebo was the sampling time. Sequenced material: peripheral blood, taken in a trial of Ad26.COV2.S vaccine versus placebo. These receptors were collected from a person aged 18-60 years who received the Ad26.COV2.S COVID-19 vaccine or a placebo.

The chain couples TRBV27 to TRBJ2-5; TRBD2 matches at 7 bases. This CDR3 has 13 residues. After removal of 6 bases from V and 5 bases from J, the junction contained 6 bases not matched to a gene. Looked up from germline, CDR1 is MNHEY and CDR2 is SMNVEV (reference sequence). The CDR3 coding sequence is TGTGCCAGCAGCCATGGGGGAGGGGAGACCCAGTACTTC. Residues: CASSHGGGETQYF.

This clone appeared a single time. This chain uses TRBV24-1 with TRBJ1-2; 8 bases line up with TRBD1. The J segment lost 6 bases and the V segment lost 1 base, leaving 9 bases of the junction unmatched. The germline CDR1 and CDR2 sequences are KGHDR and SFDVKD. The CDR3 spans 16 residues. CDR3: CATSDFGSAGGHGYTF. The CDR3 DNA reads TGTGCCACCAGTGATTTTGGTTCGGCAGGGGGCCATGGCTACACCTTC.

The chain links TRBV6-5 to TRBJ2-7, with D hard to call. V was pared by 6 bases and J by 6 bases, with 9 bases between. Germline lookup yields CDR1 MNHEY and CDR2 SVGAGI. CDR3 length equals 11 residues. For the CDR3, the DNA is TGTGCCAGCAGCGCTCCTCTCGAGCAGTACTTC. Encoded protein: CASSAPLEQYF.

This clone was seen more than once but under ten times. The rearrangement uses TRBV28 and TRBJ1-1; no clear D. CDR3 length: 13 residues. Germline CDR1 MDHEN, CDR2 SYDVKM. Trimming pared 3 bases from V and 5 bases from J, leaving 10 bases between. The CDR3 is CASSLGGWTEAFF. CDR3 bases: TGTGCCAGCAGTTTGGGAGGCTGGACTGAAGCTTTCTTT. The complete variable domain, with remaining parts taken from reference TRBV28 and TRBJ1-1, reads DVKVTQSSRYLVKRTGEKVFLECVQDMDHENMFWYRQDPGLGLRLIYFSYDVKMKEKGDIPEGYSVSREKKERFSLILESASTNQTSMYLCASSLGGWTEAFFGQGTRLTVV.

CDR3 sequence: CASKGVGGVNQPQHF. DNA for the CDR3: TGTGCCAGCAAAGGGGTAGGGGGCGTCAATCAGCCCCAGCATTTT. The chain recombines TRBV28 with TRBJ1-5, with 7 bases matching TRBD1. V trimming: 7 bases; J trimming: 3 bases; junction bases outside the gene matches: 9. This CDR3 has 15 amino acids. Germline-derived CDR1 and CDR2 are MDHEN and SYDVKM.

The chain recombines TRBV19 with TRBJ2-1; D is uncertain. The CDR3 spans 13 residues. With 3 bases removed from V and 7 bases from J, the gap between germline ends came to 10 bases. Germline lookup yields CDR1 LNHDA and CDR2 SQIVND (reference sequence). The CDR3 region is CASSIGPPNEQFF. In nucleotides, the CDR3 is TGTGCCAGTAGTATCGGTCCCCCAAATGAGCAGTTCTTC.

The chain is built from TRBV14 and TRBJ2-1, with 11 bases fitting TRBD2. In germline, CDR1 is SGHDN, CDR2 FVKESK. The V gene end was trimmed by 1 base and the J gene end by 6 bases; junction bases not matched to a gene: 11. The CDR3 is made up of 18 amino acids. The CDR3 DNA reads as TGTGCCAGCAGCCAAGGACTAGCGGGACCCTCCTTGAGCAATGAGCAGTTCTTC. Residues: CASSQGLAGPSLSNEQFF.

The V gene is TRBV24-1, the J gene TRBJ2-2, with a weak D call TRBD2 (5 bases). Trimming took off 7 bases at V and 6 bases at J, with 14 bases between the two ends. Per germline, CDR1 KGHDR and CDR2 SFDVKD. CDR3 length: 14 amino acids. The CDR3 loop reads CATRGIGAAGELFF. The CDR3 DNA is TGTGCCACCAGGGGAATCGGAGCGGCCGGGGAGCTGTTTTTT.

This clone occurred once. The chain uses TRBV15 and TRBJ2-1; 10 bases align to TRBD2. V shed 5 bases and J 3 bases; nucleotides not matched to a gene: 10. The CDR3 is 17 amino acids. CDR1 is LNHNV, CDR2 YYDKDF, per germline (reference sequence). The CDR3 region is CATSPFPSGSSYNEQFF. CDR3 nucleotides: TGTGCCACCAGCCCGTTTCCTAGCGGGAGTAGCTACAATGAGCAGTTCTTC.

With regard to this clone: The limits of the CDR3 on the DNA are not certain, so only TCRdb's listed CDR3 is given. The genes are TRBV21-1 and TRBJ1-3; the DNA was not compared with TRBD1, the D call given in the table. TRBV21-1 is termed a pseudogene. The CDR3 length is 18 residues, termini included. CDR3 residues: CASSKAPRPWASGNTIYF.

The genes are TRBV28 and TRBJ1-1; 10 bases match TRBD1. Trimming took 6 bases from V and 10 from J; bases not matched to a gene: 14. The CDR3 runs to 15 residues. Germline-derived CDR1 and CDR2 are MDHEN and SYDVKM. In DNA form, the CDR3 reads TGTGCCAGCAGAATCGAATCCGGACAGGGGGAACTAGCTTTCTTT. Amino acid sequence: CASRIESGQGELAFF.

The chain uses TRBV7-7 and TRBJ2-7, with D maybe TRBD1 (5 bases). From germline, CDR1 is SSHAT and CDR2 FNYEAQ (reference sequence). The CDR3 totals 14 residues. Deletions cut 5 bases from V and 6 bases from J, with 17 bases between. The CDR3 is CASSPRPGSGEQYF. The CDR3 coding sequence is TGTGCCAGCAGCCCCCGGCCAGGGTCGGGCGAGCAGTACTTC. Filled out from reference TRBV7-7 and TRBJ2-7, the complete variable domain reads GAGVSQSPRYKVTKRGQDVTLRCDPISSHATLYWYQQALGQGPEFLTYFNYEAQPDKSGLPSDRFSAERPEGSISTLTIQRTEQRDSAMYRCASSPRPGSGEQYFGPGTRLTVT.

The chain couples TRBV5-4 to TRBJ2-1; D not resolved. CDR1 and CDR2 (germline): SGHNT, YYREEE (reference sequence). Trimming shortened V by 0 bases and J by 0 bases, and 10 bases separated the two germline ends. This CDR3 has 16 amino acids. CDR3 coding DNA: TGTGCCAGCAGCTTGGGTATGTCGAGCTCCTACAATGAGCAGTTCTTC. Translating it yields CASSLGMSSSYNEQFF.

The chain employs TRBV25-1 and TRBJ2-5; 7 positions match TRBD2. The CDR3 extends over 14 amino acids. The V gene's germline CDR1 is MGHDK and CDR2 SYGVNS. Germline trimming cut 8 bases from V and 5 bases from J; bases unmatched to any gene: 11. The CDR3 region is CASAGRESGETQYF. DNA of the CDR3: TGTGCCAGCGCGGGGCGGGAGTCGGGTGAGACCCAGTACTTC.

This clone has only a few counts. This rearrangement joins TRBV5-4 to TRBJ2-2; TRBD2 matches 11 bases. CDR1 is SGHNT, CDR2 YYREEE, per germline (reference sequence). The CDR3 loop spans 16 amino acids. The V and J ends lost 5 bases and 2 bases, in that order; junction bases with no gene match: 5. The CDR3 DNA reads TGTGCCAGCAGGTTTACTAGCGGGAGAAACACCGGGGAGCTGTTTTTT. This encodes CASRFTSGRNTGELFF. The full variable domain, with the rest looked up from reference TRBV5-4 and TRBJ2-2, is ETGVTQSPTHLIKTRGQQVTLRCSSQSGHNTVSWYQQALGQGPQFIFQYYREEENGRGNFPPRFSGLQFPNYSSELNVNALELDDSALYLCASRFTSGRNTGELFFGEGSRLTVL.

This clone was counted a single time. The chain combines TRBV19 with TRBJ1-5; D is perhaps TRBD1 (5 bases). The CDR3 runs to 16 residues. The V gene lost 3 bases and the J gene lost 2 bases, with 14 bases spanning the gap. Germline V gives CDR1 LNHDA, CDR2 SQIVND (reference sequence). The CDR3 region has the DNA TGTGCCAGTAGTATGGGCAGGGCGGAGGGCAATCAGCCCCAGCATTTT. The encoded protein is CASSMGRAEGNQPQHF.

The chain carries TRBV10-3 and TRBJ2-7, with 9 bases that match TRBD1. V lost 4 bases and J lost 6; bases outside the gene matches: 7. Germline V gives CDR1 ENHRY, CDR2 SYGVKD. This CDR3 has 14 residues. The CDR3 spells CAISVGQGLSEQYF. CDR3 DNA sequence: TGTGCCATCAGTGTGGGACAGGGATTGAGCGAGCAGTACTTC.

This chain connects TRBV4-3 to TRBJ2-5; the D gene is possibly TRBD1 (6 bases). Per germline, CDR1 LGHNA and CDR2 YSLEER. The V end lost 4 bases, the J end lost 4 bases, and 10 bases lay between the germline ends. This CDR3 is built from 13 residues. The CDR3 sequence is CASSLQGGETQYF. CDR3 DNA: TGCGCCAGCAGCCTCCAAGGGGGAGAGACCCAGTACTTC.

The chain is built from TRBV6-2 or TRBV6-3 and TRBJ1-6; no reliable D call. The CDR3 length is 15 residues. CDR1 and CDR2 (germline): MNHEY, SVGEGT. V was clipped by 3 bases and J by 7 bases, with 13 bases between them. CDR3 bases: TGTGCCAGCAGTTATTACGTGATGGGCAATTCACCCCTCCACTTT. Translating it yields CASSYYVMGNSPLHF.

The V gene is TRBV3-1 (or the pseudogene TRBV3-2), the J gene TRBJ1-3; 7 nucleotides align to TRBD1. This CDR3 is built from 16 residues. The trim removed 5 bases at V and 5 bases at J, leaving 12 bases unmatched. The germline V gene has CDR1 LGHDT and CDR2 YNNKEL (reference sequence). This CDR3 reads CASSKDRTRARNTIYF. CDR3 nucleotide sequence: TGTGCCAGCAGCAAGGACAGGACGAGGGCCAGAAACACCATATATTTT.